The 17 T cell receptor beta chains below all came from one sample that was sequenced in a study of radiation and T cells in renal cell carcinoma. Profiled with immunoSEQ multiplex PCR; TCRdb holds only in-frame clones, not every one. The table lists approximately 140,000 clones, over 80% of them singletons. The time point: baseline pretreatment blood. Regarding treatment: 15 Gy SBRT to primary tumor, nephrectomy 4 weeks later. The material was blood, obtained from a patient whose treatment included radiotherapy and nephrectomy. The source of these receptors is a woman aged 45-60 years with renal cell carcinoma.

The CDR3 loop is CATRRQGDRHEQYF. CDR3 nucleotides: TGTGCCACCAGAAGACAGGGTGATCGACACGAGCAGTACTTC. The chain has TRBV15 and TRBJ2-7; 7 bases fit TRBD1. This CDR3 has 14 residues. J gave up 5 bases and V 6 bases, and 10 bases lay outside the gene matches. Germline-derived CDR1 and CDR2 are LNHNV and YYDKDF (reference sequence).

The chain joins TRBV18 to TRBJ1-1; D is perhaps TRBD1 (5 bases). The germline V gene encodes CDR1 KGHSH and CDR2 LQKENI. The V end lost 2 bases, the J end lost 4 bases, and 11 bases lay between the germline ends. CDR3 length equals 14 residues. CDR3 sequence reads: CASSPSGAGTEAFF. The CDR3 DNA reads as TGTGCCAGCTCACCATCCGGGGCTGGCACTGAAGCTTTCTTT.

This clone occurred once. The chain carries TRBV5-1 and TRBJ1-1; D unclear. This CDR3 contains 15 residues. Germline assignment: CDR1 SGHRS and CDR2 YFSETQ. Trimming took 0 bases from V and 1 from J, leaving 10 bases between them. The CDR3 DNA reads TGCGCCAGCAGCTTGGGGTCAGGAAAGAACACTGAAGCTTTCTTT. Its protein product is CASSLGSGKNTEAFF.

The V and J genes are TRBV7-2 and TRBJ1-6, with D unclear. There are 16 residues in the CDR3. The germline CDR1 and CDR2 sequences are SGHTA and FQGNSA. V was shortened by 5 bases and J by 7 bases, with 18 bases between the two germline ends. The CDR3 bases are TGTGCCAGCAGCGCGCGGGAACGGAGGTGGAATTCACCCCTCCACTTT. Its translation is CASSARERRWNSPLHF.

This clone was seen just once. Other nucleotide sequences in the sample specify the same CDR3. The chain is built from TRBV18 and TRBJ2-5, with D tentatively TRBD1 (6 bases). Germline-derived CDR1 and CDR2 are KGHSH and LQKENI. The germline V and J ends were trimmed by 3 bases and 2 bases, with 7 bases remaining between them. This CDR3 is built from 13 residues. The CDR3 DNA sequence: TGTGCCAGCTCACCCAGGGGACAAGAGACCCAGTACTTC. It encodes CASSPRGQETQYF.

J is TRBJ2-1 and V is TRBV18; D could derive from TRBD1 or TRBD2 (5 bases each). Per germline, CDR1 KGHSH and CDR2 LQKENI. V shed 5 bases and J shed 8 bases, with 22 bases lying between them. The CDR3 loop spans 16 amino acids. CDR3 coding DNA: TGTGCCAGCTCAGCGTGGATGGGGGAAACGCTACATGAGCAGTTCTTC. The encoded protein is CASSAWMGETLHEQFF. Variable domain in full (rest from reference TRBV18 and TRBJ2-1): NAGVMQNPRHLVRRRGQEARLRCSPMKGHSHVYWYRQLPEEGLKFMVYLQKENIIDESGMPKERFSAEFPKEGPSILRIQQVVRGDSAAYFCASSAWMGETLHEQFFGPGTRLTVL.

The gene calls are TRBV6-5 and TRBJ1-1, with D perhaps matching TRBD1 (6 bases). CDR1 is MNHEY, CDR2 SVGAGI, per germline. There are 15 residues in the CDR3. Trimming took off 6 bases at V and 4 bases at J, with 18 bases between the two ends. The DNA for the CDR3 is TGTGCCAGCAGCCGCGGGGGGGCGGGAAGCACTGAAGCTTTCTTT. It specifies CASSRGGAGSTEAFF.

CDR3 sequence (DNA): TGTGCCAGCAGCTTGGGGGGGACAGGGAATCAGCCCCAGCATTTT. It yields the protein CASSLGGTGNQPQHF. The rearrangement links TRBV5-6 to TRBJ1-5, with 9 bases identical to TRBD1. CDR1 and CDR2 (germline): SGHDT, YYEEEE. V lost 0 bases, J lost 4 bases, and 2 bases stayed unmatched. The CDR3 runs 15 residues.

This chain links TRBV5-1 with TRBJ2-5; tentatively, D is TRBD1 or TRBD2 (7 bases each). Germline-derived CDR1 and CDR2 are SGHRS and YFSETQ. CDR3 length: 16 amino acids. V was shortened by 7 bases and J by 3 bases, with 22 bases between the two germline ends. The CDR3 coding sequence is TGCGCCAGCTCTCGCGGGACAGCAGCGGGGAAAGAGACCCAGTACTTC. This encodes CASSRGTAAGKETQYF.

The chain uses TRBV29-1 and TRBJ2-1; D possibly corresponds to TRBD2 (6 bases). Germline-derived CDR1 and CDR2 are SQVTM and ANQGSEA. Deletions cut 7 bases from V and 7 bases from J, with 29 bases between. The CDR3 runs to 17 residues. The CDR3 loop is CSALGIVIGRRRNEQFF. The DNA of the CDR3 is TGCAGCGCCCTTGGGATAGTGATCGGGAGAAGGCGGAATGAGCAGTTCTTC.

The chain combines TRBV29-1 with TRBJ2-7; 10 bases align to TRBD1. V lost 6 bases to trimming and J lost 3 bases; unmatched junction nucleotides: 8. Germline CDR1 SQVTM, CDR2 ANQGSEA. This CDR3 has 14 residues. The CDR3 DNA follows: TGCAGCGTGCAAGGAGGACAGGGGGACTACGAGCAGTACTTC. It translates to CSVQGGQGDYEQYF.

The chain recombines TRBV7-2 with TRBJ2-7, with D perhaps TRBD1 or TRBD2 (6 bases each). Germline lookup yields CDR1 SGHTA and CDR2 FQGNSA. The CDR3 covers 14 residues. Trimming left V 4 bases short and J 4 bases short, with 14 bases between. The DNA of the CDR3 is TGTGCCAGCAGCTCCGAAGGGGGGCCTTACGAGCAGTACTTC. This gives the protein CASSSEGGPYEQYF. The entire variable domain, with the rest obtained from reference TRBV7-2 and TRBJ2-7, is as follows: GAGVSQSPSNKVTEKGKDVELRCDPISGHTALYWYRQSLGQGLEFLIYFQGNSAPDKSGLPSDRFSAERTGGSVSTLTIQRTQQEDSAVYLCASSSEGGPYEQYFGPGTRLTVT.

The chain uses TRBV7-2 and TRBJ2-5, with D unresolved. Germline-derived CDR1 and CDR2 are SGHTA and FQGNSA. The CDR3 runs to 13 residues. Trimming pared 5 bases from V and 5 bases from J, leaving 12 bases between. The CDR3 DNA follows: TGTGCCAGCAGCCCAGGCTTACCGGAGACCCAGTACTTC. This codes for CASSPGLPETQYF.

The V call is TRBV5-4, the J call TRBJ2-6; D is ambiguous. In germline, CDR1 is SGHNT, CDR2 YYREEE (reference sequence). V was cut by 2 bases and J by 2 bases, with 8 bases left in between. The CDR3 has 15 residues. The CDR3 is CASSLGEPGANVLTF. CDR3 nucleotides: TGTGCCAGCAGCTTAGGAGAGCCTGGGGCCAACGTCCTGACTTTC.

The V call is TRBV15, the J call TRBJ1-5; D is unresolved. The CDR3 runs 14 residues. CDR1 and CDR2 (germline): LNHNV, YYDKDF (reference sequence). The V end was cut by 0 bases, the J end by 4 bases, with 7 bases between. The CDR3 is CATSRDKVNQPQHF. The CDR3 DNA reads TGTGCCACCAGCAGAGATAAAGTTAATCAGCCCCAGCATTTT. Full variable domain (outside the CDR3, taken from reference TRBV15 and TRBJ1-5): DAMVIQNPRYQVTQFGKPVTLSCSQTLNHNVMYWYQQKSSQAPKLLFHYYDKDFNNEADTPDNFQSRRPNTSFCFLDIRSPGLGDTAMYLCATSRDKVNQPQHFGDGTRLSIL.

The table lists this clone with a few counts. V is TRBV7-2 and J is TRBJ1-1, with D unresolved. Germline V gene sequence: CDR1 SGHTA, CDR2 FQGNSA. The CDR3 spans 14 residues. V was clipped by 6 bases and J by 3 bases, with 14 bases between them. In DNA, the CDR3 is TGTGCCAGCAGGTTAACAGTGGCAGACACTGAAGCTTTCTTT. Translating it yields CASRLTVADTEAFF. The full variable domain, rest sourced from reference TRBV7-2 and TRBJ1-1, is GAGVSQSPSNKVTEKGKDVELRCDPISGHTALYWYRQSLGQGLEFLIYFQGNSAPDKSGLPSDRFSAERTGGSVSTLTIQRTQQEDSAVYLCASRLTVADTEAFFGQGTRLTVV.

This clone came up once. V gene TRBV11-2 combines with J gene TRBJ2-7; D is possibly TRBD2 (5 bases). The CDR3 is made up of 14 amino acids. Germline CDR1 is SGHAT and CDR2 is FQNNGV. V dropped 1 base and J dropped 3 bases, with 10 bases sitting between them. The CDR3 DNA is TGTGCCAGCAGCTTAGCTAGGACTTTCTACGAGCAGTACTTC. This encodes CASSLARTFYEQYF.